This T cell receptor (beta chain) was recorded in a study of blood T cell repertoires in COVID-19. The wider study: Samples came from the United States, Italy and Spain, spanning acute and convalescent COVID-19. From T cells, B-cell-depleted T cells, or PBMCs came the material, which was cDNA or gDNA.

Original analysis: Reference gene primer amplification gave nucleated cell count estimates. Generated by immunoSEQ multiplex PCR, the TCRdb table keeps only in-frame clones and is missing some. V and J calls and clone size follow that table, whereas D and trimming were derived from the DNA. Of about 77,000 clones listed, about nine tenths are singletons. The CDR3 has 16 amino acids. CDR1 is SGHNT and CDR2 is YYREEE in the germline V gene (reference sequence). Trimming took 0 bases from V and 4 from J, leaving 14 bases between them. Source material: peripheral blood. The chain combines TRBV5-4 with TRBJ2-1; D is undetermined. The TCR comes from a woman aged 80 or over with acute or convalescent COVID-19. DNA for the CDR3: TGTGCCAGCAGCTTGGCCGGCGGTATGGCTTACAATGAGCAGTTCTTC. It specifies CASSLAGGMAYNEQFF.